The TCR beta chain described here comes from a study of T cells in Graves' hyperthyroidism and ophthalmopathy. This clonotype was seen many times. One junction end does not reproduce the germline sequence, and a read error may be involved. The CDR3 extends over 14 amino acids. Germline V gene sequence: CDR1 SGHRS, CDR2 YFSETQ. TCR beta CDR3 region amplification was performed from RNA transcripts. Primed by the HTBI set, a first-round RT-PCR was run on the TCR CDR3. TCRdb re-derived calls from the multiplex PCR reads in MiXCR, one entry per CDR3 protein. This table has hundreds of thousands of distinct CDR3 sequences, around 38% appearing once.

What was sequenced was blood. The chain uses TRBV5-1 and TRBJ1-1, with D unclear. The receptor was derived from a man between 18 and 29 years old with Graves' hyperthyroidism. In nucleotides, the CDR3 is TGTGCCAGCAGCTTAGCGGCAGCGAACACTGAAGCTTTCTTT. The encoded protein is CASSLAAANTEAFF.